The sequence of this TCR beta chain was determined in a study of blood T cell repertoires in COVID-19. CDR3 size: 11 residues. Germline V lookup: CDR1 MNHEY, CDR2 SVGEGT. Trimming removed 5 bases from V and 8 bases from J, with 10 bases in between. Here immunoSEQ multiplex PCR was the method, and the copy in TCRdb shows in-frame clones only, minus some. The sample contains tens of thousands of clones, more than 75% of which appear only once. The source of this sequence is a human donor in a cohort sampled during active COVID-19. The rearrangement links TRBV6-2 or TRBV6-3 to TRBJ2-7; D may be TRBD1 (6 bases). Sequenced sample: peripheral blood. The CDR3 DNA is TGTGCCAGCAGTAGACAGGAGAAGCAGTACTTC. It specifies CASSRQEKQYF.